The rows below give T cell receptor beta chains drawn from one sample of a study of shared clonotypes between healthy human individuals. The method was immunoSEQ multiplex PCR; TCRdb's version includes in-frame clones alone and lacks a portion of them. The data hold roughly 1,100,000 clones, with under 80% observed a single time. The sequenced sample consisted of memory CD4+ T cells sorted from blood. The receptors were sampled from a man aged 18 to 30 in good health. The CDR3 runs from the conserved cysteine through the conserved F or W. D genes are given only for firm matches. Clone sizes are given selectively: once, few, many, or a class where the clone is expanded.

CDR3 DNA: TGTGCCAGCAGCAAACGAGCAGACAGGGGGCTCGAGCAGTACTTC
CDR3 protein: CASSKRADRGLEQYF
V gene: TRBV21-1
J gene: TRBJ2-7
D gene: .
clone size: .
CDR3 length: 15

CDR3 DNA: TGCGCCAGCAGCTTACTGGACAGGGAGGGCACTGAAGCTTTCTTT
CDR3 protein: CASSLLDREGTEAFF
V gene: TRBV5-1
J gene: TRBJ1-1
D gene: TRBD1
clone size: .
CDR3 length: 15

CDR3 DNA: TGTGCCAGCTCACCACGGACAGGAGAGAACACTGAAGCTTTCTTT
CDR3 protein: CASSPRTGENTEAFF
V gene: TRBV18
J gene: TRBJ1-1
D gene: TRBD1
clone size: .
CDR3 length: 15

CDR3 DNA: TGCGCCAGCAGCTTGGTTCGTGATGAGCAGTTCTTC
CDR3 protein: CASSLVRDEQFF
V gene: TRBV5-1
J gene: TRBJ2-1
D gene: .
clone size: .
CDR3 length: 12

CDR3 DNA: TGTGCCAGCACCGACAGGGTTACCTACGAGCAGTACTTC
CDR3 protein: CASTDRVTYEQYF
V gene: TRBV25-1
J gene: TRBJ2-7
D gene: TRBD1
clone size: .
CDR3 length: 13

CDR3 DNA: TGCAGCGTTGTGGAGGGGGCCGGGACCCAGTACTTC
CDR3 protein: CSVVEGAGTQYF
V gene: TRBV29-1
J gene: TRBJ2-5
D gene: .
clone size: few
CDR3 length: 12

CDR3 DNA: TGTGCCAGCAGTTCAGCGGGGGTCACGTACGAGCAGTACTTC
CDR3 protein: CASSSAGVTYEQYF
V gene: TRBV27
J gene: TRBJ2-7
D gene: TRBD2
clone size: .
CDR3 length: 14

CDR3 DNA: TGCGCCAGCAGCCAAGTTTATGGTAATTCACCCCTCCACTTT
CDR3 protein: CASSQVYGNSPLHF
V gene: TRBV4-1
J gene: TRBJ1-6
D gene: .
clone size: once
CDR3 length: 14

CDR3 DNA: TGTGCCAGCAGTTTTAGCGGGAGGGTAACTGAAGCTTTCTTT
CDR3 protein: CASSFSGRVTEAFF
V gene: TRBV27
J gene: TRBJ1-1
D gene: .
clone size: .
CDR3 length: 14

CDR3 DNA: TGTGCCAGCAGCCCCCAAGTCGGGAGCTCCTACGAGCAGTACTTC
CDR3 protein: CASSPQVGSSYEQYF
V gene: TRBV7-9
J gene: TRBJ2-7
D gene: .
clone size: .
CDR3 length: 15

CDR3 DNA: TGTGCCAGCTCCCCTACCACAGCTAACTATGGCTACACCTTC
CDR3 protein: CASSPTTANYGYTF
V gene: TRBV18
J gene: TRBJ1-2
D gene: .
clone size: .
CDR3 length: 14

CDR3 DNA: TGCAGCGGAATTGGAGCAGATACGCAGTATTTT
CDR3 protein: CSGIGADTQYF
V gene: TRBV20-1
J gene: TRBJ2-3
D gene: .
clone size: .
CDR3 length: 11

CDR3 DNA: TGTGCCAGCAGCCAAAAGACTAGCGGGAGAACGACCCAGTACTTC
CDR3 protein: CASSQKTSGRTTQYF
V gene: TRBV5-4
J gene: TRBJ2-5
D gene: TRBD2
clone size: .
CDR3 length: 15

CDR3 DNA: TGTGCCACCAGCAGATCTGGGACAGCAAAAGAGACCCAGTACTTC
CDR3 protein: CATSRSGTAKETQYF
V gene: TRBV15
J gene: TRBJ2-5
D gene: TRBD1
clone size: once
CDR3 length: 15

CDR3 DNA: TGTGCCAGCAAGGTCCGGGGGGGCCGCTACGAGCAGTACTTC
CDR3 protein: CASKVRGGRYEQYF
V gene: TRBV2
J gene: TRBJ2-7
D gene: TRBD2
clone size: .
CDR3 length: 14

CDR3 DNA: TGCAGCGTTGAAGACAGGGGTAACGAGCAGTACTTC
CDR3 protein: CSVEDRGNEQYF
V gene: TRBV29-1
J gene: TRBJ2-7
D gene: .
clone size: .
CDR3 length: 12

CDR3 DNA: TGTGCCTGGAGTGTAAACGGCGCTGAGCAGTTCTTC
CDR3 protein: CAWSVNGAEQFF
V gene: TRBV30
J gene: TRBJ2-1
D gene: .
clone size: .
CDR3 length: 12

CDR3 DNA: TGTGCCAGCGGTACAGGGGGCGCTTTGACGGAGACCCAGTACTTC
CDR3 protein: CASGTGGALTETQYF
V gene: TRBV4-2
J gene: TRBJ2-5
D gene: TRBD1
clone size: .
CDR3 length: 15

CDR3 DNA: TGTGCCAGCACCCCTAGGCAAGAGACCCAGTACTTC
CDR3 protein: CASTPRQETQYF
V gene: TRBV2
J gene: TRBJ2-5
D gene: .
clone size: .
CDR3 length: 12

CDR3 DNA: TGTGCCAGCAGTTTCCGGGGGAGGAATGAGCAGTTCTTC
CDR3 protein: CASSFRGRNEQFF
V gene: TRBV27
J gene: TRBJ2-1
D gene: .
clone size: .
CDR3 length: 13

CDR3 DNA: TGTGCCTGGAGTCGAACCTCTGGGGCCAACGTCCTGACTTTC
CDR3 protein: CAWSRTSGANVLTF
V gene: TRBV30
J gene: TRBJ2-6
D gene: .
clone size: .
CDR3 length: 14